The sequence of this T cell receptor (beta chain) was determined in a study of T cell responses to AZD1222 COVID-19 vaccine. Study observations and caveats: White British ancestry dominated among donors, who included more females, and clonal diversity was possibly underestimated. In the spike-specific TCR repertoire, nearly half reportedly target unmutated variant regions. After two AZD1222 doses, spike-specific TCR breadth and depth rose versus day 0.

Here immunoSEQ multiplex PCR was the method, and the copy in TCRdb shows in-frame clones only, minus some. The sample shows about 75,000 clones, about nine tenths of them seen only once. In regard to this clone: Its antigen remains unknown.

J gave up 5 bases and V 3 bases, and 10 bases lay outside the gene matches. Germline CDR1 is LGHDT and CDR2 is YNNKEL (reference sequence). The CDR3 consists of 18 residues. The clonotype was recovered from an adult who received the AZD1222 COVID-19 vaccine. The gene calls are TRBV3-1 (or the pseudogene TRBV3-2) and TRBJ2-5, with TRBD2 matching over 15 bases. The sequenced sample was peripheral blood, obtained 28 days after the second AZD1222 dose. DNA of the CDR3: TGTGCCAGCAGCCAGCTATGGACTAGCGGGGGGGCCGGGGAGACCCAGTACTTC. Residues: CASSQLWTSGGAGETQYF.